This TCR beta chain came from a study of spatial heterogeneity in lung cancer. Notes on the study in general: Expanded tumor TCRs that were ubiquitous appeared in blood more at resection than follow-up.

V lost 11 bases to trimming and J lost 4 bases, with 20 bases between them. The length of the CDR3 is 15 residues. CDR1 MNHNY and CDR2 SVGAGI come from the germline V gene (reference sequence). TCRdb redid the calling of the 5' RACE reads with MiXCR, one entry per CDR3 protein. The profile shows 8,000 to 10,000 distinct CDR3 sequences, 20% to 25% of them singletons. Note on this clonotype: The target antigen is unknown.

Time point reported: blood at routine non-recurrence follow-up after resection. The input material, whole RNA from tumor, nontumor lung or frozen PBMC, was sequenced unsorted. Here the sequenced sample was PBMCs, taken at follow-up. The chain recombines TRBV6-6 with TRBJ2-2, with TRBD2 as a possible D gene (6 bases). This receptor was identified in a female donor with early-stage non-small cell lung cancer. The chain's CDR3 is CAGSFAGLGTGELFF. Written as DNA, the CDR3 is TGTGCCGGAAGCTTCGCGGGGCTTGGCACCGGGGAGCTGTTTTTT.